These 27 T cell receptor beta chains came from one sample sequenced in a study of CD8+CD57+ T cells in acquired aplastic anemia. Investigators profiled TCR beta VDJ and CDR3 from genomic DNA template. One entry per CDR3 protein results from TCRdb running MiXCR on the reads. The table includes under 200,000 distinct CDR3 sequences, 47% detected once. Previously, flow cytometry had revealed CD8+CD57+ cell expansion in the patients chosen for sequencing. Source material: sorted CD4+, CD8+, or CD8+CD57+ T cells (not recorded which) from PBMCs. The receptor set was obtained from a human donor with aplastic anemia.

This CDR3 reads CASSSGQGWRETQYF. The CDR3 DNA reads as TGTGCCAGTAGTAGTGGACAGGGTTGGCGAGAGACCCAGTACTTC. The J gene is TRBJ2-5, the V gene TRBV19, with 8 bases identical to TRBD1. CDR3 length equals 15 residues. Per germline, CDR1 LNHDA and CDR2 SQIVND (reference sequence). Trimming at V came to 4 bases and at J to 4 bases, leaving 8 bases not matched to a gene.

The CDR3 is CAISEDNEETQYF. The CDR3 DNA is TGTGCCATCAGTGAGGACAACGAAGAGACCCAGTACTTC. The chain joins TRBV10-3 to TRBJ2-5, with no clear D. Trimming took off 2 bases at V and 3 bases at J, with 7 bases between the two ends. The germline gives CDR1 ENHRY, CDR2 SYGVKD. This CDR3 has 13 residues.

In its sample, this clonotype is medium-sized. The genes are TRBV24-1 and TRBJ1-2; D unclear. The CDR3 sequence is 13 residues long. The V end was cut by 4 bases, the J end by 8 bases, with 13 bases between. Germline V gene data show CDR1 as KGHDR and CDR2 as SFDVKD. The CDR3 protein is CATSEGSPRGYTF. CDR3 in DNA: TGTGCCACCAGTGAAGGAAGTCCACGCGGCTACACCTTC.

This clonotype appeared a few times. This chain links TRBV20-1 with TRBJ1-1, with 7 positions matching TRBD1. The CDR3 totals 14 residues. V gave up 6 bases and J gave up 8 bases; unmatched junction bases: 15. The germline V gene has CDR1 DFQATT and CDR2 SNEGSKA (reference sequence). CDR3 protein: CSARNIGGNAEAFF. CDR3 DNA sequence: TGCAGTGCCCGAAACATAGGGGGCAACGCCGAAGCTTTCTTT.

A word on this clonotype: This clone may be a read error of a much larger clone one base away. The rearrangement links TRBV25-1 to TRBJ2-7; perhaps TRBD2 as D (5 bases). The CDR3 is 12 amino acids. Germline CDR1 reads MGHDK; CDR2 reads SYGVNS. DNA of the CDR3: TGTGCCAGCAGTATGGAGGTGCAGGACTGGCGCTTC. This gives the protein CASSMEVQDWRF.

The chain combines TRBV29-1 with TRBJ1-1; no clear D. This CDR3 region has 11 residues. CDR1 and CDR2 (germline): SQVTM, ANQGSEA. The ends were cut back, 3 bases at V and 5 bases at J, with 7 bases in the middle. The CDR3 reads CSVDRGTEAFF. In DNA form, the CDR3 reads TGCAGCGTTGATCGAGGGACTGAAGCTTTCTTT.

This clonotype was seen just once. CDR3 bases: TGTGCCAGCAGTGGCGACAGGGAGGATCAGCCCCAGCATTTT. This encodes CASSGDREDQPQHF. This chain joins TRBV2 and TRBJ1-5; 7 bases map to TRBD1. Germline V gene data show CDR1 as SNHLY and CDR2 as FYNNEI. This CDR3 comprises 14 residues. V shed 4 bases, J shed 5 bases, and the junction held 5 bases outside the gene matches.

The chain is built from TRBV7-3 and TRBJ2-2; 9 bases map to TRBD2. V shed 5 bases and J 0 bases; nucleotides not matched to a gene: 10. Germline CDR1 is SGHTA and CDR2 is FQGTGA. CDR3 size: 18 residues. The CDR3 sequence: CASSGTTSGLANTGELFF. In DNA form, the CDR3 reads TGTGCCAGCAGCGGGACGACTAGCGGACTGGCGAACACCGGGGAGCTGTTTTTT.

At least ten counts were recorded for this clonotype. The CDR3 loop is CASSLQGTDTQYF. DNA for the CDR3: TGTGCCAGCAGCCTACAAGGCACAGATACGCAGTATTTT. The rearrangement joins TRBV7-8 to TRBJ2-3; D is undetermined. The germline V and J ends were trimmed by 5 bases and 1 base, with 7 bases remaining between them. The CDR3 extends over 13 amino acids. Germline V gene data show CDR1 as SGHVS and CDR2 as FQNEAQ.

The chain has TRBV7-6 and TRBJ2-1; tentative D call: TRBD1 (5 bases). The CDR3 contains 13 residues. Per the germline V gene, CDR1 is SGHVS and CDR2 is FNYEAQ. The V end lost 4 bases, the J end lost 8 bases, and 12 bases lay between the germline ends. CDR3 region: CASSSLQGYEQFF. CDR3 in DNA: TGTGCCAGCAGCTCCTTGCAGGGATATGAGCAGTTCTTC. The whole variable domain, remainder taken from reference TRBV7-6 and TRBJ2-1, is GAGVSQSPRYKVTKRGQDVALRCDPISGHVSLYWYRQALGQGPEFLTYFNYEAQQDKSGLPNDRFSAERPEGSISTLTIQRTEQRDSAMYRCASSSLQGYEQFFGPGTRLTVL.

This clonotype was observed many times. This chain links TRBV9 with TRBJ2-2; TRBD1 aligns across 8 bases. V dropped 1 base and J dropped 7; count of bases not matched to a gene: 3. CDR3 length: 14 amino acids. Germline lookup yields CDR1 SGDLS and CDR2 YYNGEE. In DNA, the CDR3 is TGTGCCAGCAGCGTAAGACAGGGGATCGGGGAGCTGTTTTTT. Translation gives CASSVRQGIGELFF.

The chain uses TRBV24-1 and TRBJ2-2, with 9 positions matching TRBD1. The CDR3 has 17 amino acids. Trimming at V came to 4 bases and at J to 2 bases, leaving 7 bases not matched to a gene. The germline CDR1 and CDR2 sequences are KGHDR and SFDVKD. CDR3 DNA sequence: TGTGCCACCAGTGAACGAGACAGGGGGGTAAACACCGGGGAGCTGTTTTTT. It is translated as CATSERDRGVNTGELFF.

This clonotype was seen at least ten times. The chain recombines TRBV29-1 with TRBJ1-1; TRBD1 aligns across 7 bases. The CDR3 runs to 15 residues. Germline loops: CDR1 SQVTM, CDR2 ANQGSEA. V dropped 7 bases and J dropped 0; count of bases not matched to a gene: 11. This CDR3 reads CSADRAWGMNTEAFF. CDR3 nucleotide sequence: TGCAGCGCTGACAGGGCCTGGGGTATGAACACTGAAGCTTTCTTT.

This chain links TRBV12-3 or TRBV12-4 with TRBJ1-6, with TRBD1 as a possible D gene (5 bases). The V gene lost 2 bases and the J gene lost 7 bases, with 18 bases spanning the gap. This CDR3 is 17 amino acids long. CDR3 loop: CASSLRRIQGGNSPLHF. The CDR3 DNA sequence: TGTGCCAGCAGTTTAAGGCGGATTCAGGGTGGCAATTCACCCCTCCACTTT.

At least ten counts were recorded for this clonotype. This sequence joins TRBV5-1 and TRBJ2-1; D may correspond to TRBD1 or TRBD2 (5 bases each). The germline V gene encodes CDR1 SGHRS and CDR2 YFSETQ. V lost 1 base, J lost 8 bases, and 16 bases lay in between. This CDR3 region has 15 residues. This CDR3 is CASSLRDPRADEQFF. CDR3 nucleotides: TGCGCCAGCAGCTTGCGGGACCCGCGGGCAGATGAGCAGTTCTTC.

The chain joins TRBV7-2 to TRBJ1-2; D gene uncertain. V dropped 3 bases and J dropped 6 bases, with 14 bases sitting between them. The CDR3 consists of 14 residues. CDR1 is SGHTA and CDR2 is FQGNSA in the germline V gene. The CDR3 DNA reads as TGTGCCAGCAGCTTGCATTCGACGGCGGATGGCTACACCTTC. It codes for CASSLHSTADGYTF.

The chain recombines TRBV24-1 with TRBJ2-1, with 7 bases lining up with TRBD2. Losses at the gene ends were 3 bases for V and 5 bases for J; bases not matched to a gene: 9. Germline-derived CDR1 and CDR2 are KGHDR and SFDVKD. This CDR3 is built from 16 residues. The CDR3 bases are TGTGCCACCAGTGATGGAGGGAGGGCGGTCGACAATGAGCAGTTCTTC. It is translated as CATSDGGRAVDNEQFF.

This clonotype has just a few counts. One end of the junction varies from germline; a read error may be responsible. The chain recombines TRBV10-2 with TRBJ2-3; TRBD2 matches at 11 bases. Germline V gene sequence: CDR1 WSHSY, CDR2 SAAADI. CDR3 length: 15 residues. CDR3 sequence reads: CASSLTSGSPDTQYF. The CDR3 DNA sequence: TGTGCCAGCAGCCTCACTAGCGGGAGCCCAGATACGCAGTATTTT.

The gene calls are TRBV11-2 and TRBJ2-1; 7 bases are shared with TRBD2. V shed 5 bases, J shed 5 bases, and the junction held 12 bases outside the gene matches. The CDR3 length is 16 residues. Germline CDR1 and CDR2: SGHAT and FQNNGV. CDR3 nucleotides: TGTGCCAGCAGCAGCCCCCTCAGACTAGCAGACAATGAGCAGTTCTTC. It translates to CASSSPLRLADNEQFF.

Ten or more counts support this clonotype. The chain has TRBV6-5 and TRBJ1-1; D unresolved. The length of the CDR3 is 15 residues. The germline V gene encodes CDR1 MNHEY and CDR2 SVGAGI. The V and J ends lost 2 bases and 4 bases respectively, with 14 bases between them. CDR3 in DNA: TGTGCCAGCAGTTACCGAGGGAGTGACGGCACTGAAGCTTTCTTT. This sequence encodes CASSYRGSDGTEAFF.

In this sample, this clonotype turned up a few times. This chain connects TRBV6-1 to TRBJ1-5; TRBD1 agrees at 9 bases. From germline, CDR1 is MNHNS and CDR2 SASEGT. The ends lost 6 bases at V and 4 bases at J; junction bases unmatched: 7. The CDR3 consists of 15 residues. CDR3 nucleotides: TGTGCCAGCAGATTTGACAGGGGGGGAAATCAGCCCCAGCATTTT. Its translation is CASRFDRGGNQPQHF.

This clonotype has a count of ten or more. The V gene is TRBV7-2, the J gene TRBJ2-7; D may match TRBD1 or TRBD2 (7 bases each). This CDR3 comprises 15 residues. Germline CDR1 reads SGHTA; CDR2 reads FQGNSA. V shed 5 bases and J shed 2 bases, with 16 bases lying between them. CDR3 bases: TGTGCCAGCAGCCCAGCGGCAGGGGGGGCCTACGAGCAGTACTTC. It specifies CASSPAAGGAYEQYF.

The chain links TRBV10-3 to TRBJ2-3; 10 bases map to TRBD2. Germline V gene lookup returns CDR1 ENHRY and CDR2 SYGVKD. The junction had 6 bases not matched to a gene; V was cut back by 0 bases and J by 0 bases. The CDR3 consists of 18 residues. This CDR3 is CAISESQRTSGSTDTQYF. The DNA of the CDR3 is TGTGCCATCAGTGAGTCCCAACGGACTAGCGGCAGCACAGATACGCAGTATTTT.

The chain links TRBV9 to TRBJ2-1, with D possibly being TRBD1 or TRBD2 (5 bases each). From germline, CDR1 is SGDLS and CDR2 YYNGEE. The CDR3 runs to 14 residues. V lost 4 bases to trimming and J lost 7 bases, with 15 bases between them. As DNA, the CDR3 is TGTGCCAGCAGCCCGGGGCCCCCTGGGAATGAGCAGTTCTTC. Its protein product is CASSPGPPGNEQFF.

This clonotype was seen at least ten times. V is TRBV15 and J is TRBJ2-7; the match to TRBD2 covers 8 bases. The CDR3 extends over 15 amino acids. The junction had 5 bases not matched to a gene; V was cut back by 1 base and J by 3 bases. Germline V gene sequence: CDR1 LNHNV, CDR2 YYDKDF (reference sequence). As DNA, the CDR3 is TGTGCCACCAGCAGAGGGGTAGCGGGGAGCTACGAGCAGTACTTC. Encoded protein: CATSRGVAGSYEQYF.

The chain carries TRBV24-1 and TRBJ1-5; 7 bases line up with TRBD1. Germline V gene data show CDR1 as KGHDR and CDR2 as SFDVKD. There are 14 residues in the CDR3. With V trimmed by 6 bases and J by 5 bases, 6 bases remained unmatched. CDR3: CATSLTGSDQPQHF. CDR3 DNA: TGTGCCACCAGTTTGACAGGGTCGGATCAGCCCCAGCATTTT.

This clonotype was counted many times. This chain links TRBV30 with TRBJ1-2; no definite D call. The germline gives CDR1 GTSNPN, CDR2 SVGIG (reference sequence). The CDR3 covers 12 residues. V shed 2 bases and J shed 8 bases, with 12 bases lying between them. Written as DNA, the CDR3 is TGTGCCTGGAGTATGGGCCCTGGAGGCTACACCTTC. This gives the protein CAWSMGPGGYTF.